The T cell receptor beta chain described here comes from a study of T cell responses to AZD1222 COVID-19 vaccine (TCRdb year 2021). About the full investigation: AZD1222 recipients whose second dose came at about 4 weeks and those whose second dose came at about 12 weeks were combined into one group, since spike-specific TCR depth and breadth did not differ between the two schedules. Trial participants were enrolled by age into subgroups of 18-55, 56-69 and 70-plus years, and about 150, 27 and 61 TCR-sequenced participants, respectively, were included in these subgroups. A total of more than 230 trial participants underwent TCR sequencing, of whom some 200 had received two doses of AZD1222 and some 25 had received two doses of the MenACWY control vaccine.

Looking up the germline V gene (reference sequence) yields CDR1 SEHNR and CDR2 FQNEAQ. The CDR3 holds 18 amino acids from the cysteine to the phenylalanine. Of the read, only the CDR3 DNA is kept; its 54 bases are in frame from base 1. For this chain, trimming is 2 bases at the V end and 2 bases at the J end, and the number of junction bases without a gene match is 13. The CDR3 regions of human TCRbeta chains were analyzed by immunosequencing. In the paper's pipeline: Repertoire TCRs were checked for matches against a reference library of SARS-CoV-2-specific TCRs that had been generated using the MIRA antigen-specificity platform. Breadth was defined as the fraction of unique TCRs that were SARS-CoV-2-associated, and depth was defined as the fraction of total T cells that were SARS-CoV-2-associated. Using the MIRA data, every spike-specific TCR was mapped to the spike region that the TCR reacted to and assigned to either a CD4 or a CD8 class. Log10-transformed breadth and depth values were compared by one-way ANOVA with Sidak's multiple comparisons tests. This immuneACCESS table, as held by TCRdb, lists in-frame sequences with V and J called but not all clones. Of the missing ones, under half trace to an unresolved V gene in checked studies; the others have no known cause. D and trimming come from the DNA, and the V and J calls and clone size come from that table. For this sample there are 85,000 to 110,000 clones; 91% appear just once. Under 50% of the sample lies in the top ten.

What the research found in general, with its limitations: Conclusions about previously exposed vaccinees were limited because only five to seven AZD1222 recipients were SARS-CoV-2 seropositive at baseline. A significant rise in spike-specific TCR breadth and depth was observed after two AZD1222 doses relative to day 0 and relative to MenACWY recipients. The 56-69-year group was small, and its depth increase did not reach significance, likely because of low power. Participants were mostly white British and included more females than males, and it was suggested by the authors that clonal diversity may have been underestimated. Reportedly, close to half of the unique spike-specific TCRs recognized epitopes lying outside the regions that are mutated in the B.1.351 and B.1.1.7 variants. Because no day 14 peak-response samples were available, repertoires were characterized only after the peak T cell response. CD4 TCRs associated with the vaccine covered the entire spike protein, and the dominant responses were in regions 160-218 and 743-854.

About this clone: Its specific antigen is unknown. Base quality data are lacking; no much larger clone is found one base away.

The sample's time point label is to be understood as: baseline before first vaccination. Vaccinee samples were obtained from the UK trials COV001 and COV002, which included a single-blind randomized controlled phase 2/3 trial of AZD1222 (ChAdOx1 nCoV-19) in healthy adults. Trial participant PBMC samples were collected at day 0 and day 28 after the second dose for TCRbeta chain sequencing. The chain is encoded by TRBV7-9 joined to TRBJ2-7; TRBD1 agrees with 9 junctional bases. This clonotype was obtained from an adult in good health. The source was peripheral blood, collected on day 0 of AZD1222 vaccination. This receptor carries the CDR3 CASSLKLIRDRETYEQYF. The nucleotide sequence is given as TGTGCCAGCAGCTTAAAGCTCATCCGGGACAGGGAAACCTACGAGCAGTACTTC. Reference TRBV7-9 and TRBJ2-7 genes cover what lies past the CDR3, so the full variable domain is DTGVSQNPRHKITKRGQNVTFRCDPISEHNRLYWYRQTLGQGPEFLTYFQNEAQLEKSRLLSDRFSAERPKGSFSTLEIQRTEQGDSAMYLCASSLKLIRDRETYEQYFGPGTRLTVT.